The 31 T cell receptor beta chains reported below all come from one sample, sequenced in a study of blood T cell repertoires in COVID-19. Method: immunoSEQ multiplex PCR; TCRdb's copy keeps in-frame clones and lacks some. The sample lists 95,000 to 150,000 clones, around 76% occurring once. Material for sequencing was peripheral blood. The receptors shown here come from an older man with COVID-19, enrolled during active disease.

This clone came up once. The chain couples TRBV6-6 to TRBJ2-2; 7 nucleotides match TRBD2. Germline-derived CDR1 and CDR2 are MNHNY and SVGAGI (reference sequence). This CDR3 region has 12 residues. With V trimmed by 8 bases and J by 4 bases, 1 base remained unmatched. This CDR3 reads CASGRGTGELFF. The CDR3 bases are TGTGCCAGCGGGAGGGGCACCGGGGAGCTGTTTTTT.

CDR3 DNA: TGTGCCAGCAGCGACAGGGGAACCGGGGAGCTGTTTTTT. This sequence encodes CASSDRGTGELFF. The rearrangement joins TRBV25-1 to TRBJ2-2, with TRBD1 matching over 8 bases. Trimming took 6 bases from V and 5 from J; bases not matched to a gene: 2. The germline CDR1 and CDR2 sequences are MGHDK and SYGVNS. The CDR3 runs 13 residues.

This chain uses TRBV6-5 with TRBJ2-7; possibly TRBD2 for D (5 bases). Trimming cost V 2 bases and J 3 bases, with 8 bases left between them. This CDR3 contains 13 residues. Germline V gene sequence: CDR1 MNHEY, CDR2 SVGAGI. CDR3 DNA: TGTGCCAGCAGTTACGATCGGGACTACGAGCAGTACTTC. This codes for CASSYDRDYEQYF.

V and J are TRBV5-5 and TRBJ1-6, with 7 bases lining up with TRBD1. This CDR3 is built from 15 residues. J was trimmed by 7 bases and V by 2 bases; bases with no gene match: 6. CDR1 is SGHKS, CDR2 YYEKEE, per germline (reference sequence). CDR3 protein: CASSFYGTENSPLHF. CDR3 nucleotide sequence: TGTGCCAGCAGCTTCTACGGGACAGAGAATTCACCCCTCCACTTT.

The chain links TRBV7-3 to TRBJ2-3, with D perhaps matching TRBD1 (6 bases). This CDR3 has 13 amino acids. In germline, CDR1 is SGHTA, CDR2 FQGTGA. Trimming cost V 5 bases and J 3 bases, with 9 bases left between them. The CDR3 loop is CASSPQGTDTQYF. The CDR3 coding sequence is TGTGCCAGCAGCCCGCAGGGGACAGATACGCAGTATTTT.

This clone was detected a few times. CDR3 DNA sequence: TGTGCCACAAGGACGGGGAGCAATTCACCCCTCCACTTT. The encoded protein is CATRTGSNSPLHF. The chain joins TRBV28 to TRBJ1-6; D unclear. The germline gives CDR1 MDHEN, CDR2 SYDVKM. V was pared by 10 bases and J by 7 bases, with 14 bases between. This CDR3 is 13 amino acids long.

Only one count was recorded for this clone. The V gene is TRBV24-1, the J gene TRBJ2-5; tentatively, D is TRBD2 (5 bases). CDR1 is KGHDR and CDR2 is SFDVKD in the germline V gene. This CDR3 spans 15 amino acids. Trimming removed 0 bases from V and 5 bases from J, with 12 bases in between. The CDR3 nucleotides read TGTGCCACCAGTGATTTGCGGGGTCCGGCGGAGACCCAGTACTTC. Residues: CATSDLRGPAETQYF.

The chain couples TRBV9 to TRBJ1-5; D is ambiguous. The germline V gene has CDR1 SGDLS and CDR2 YYNGEE. The CDR3 has 15 residues. Trimming removed 1 base at V and 0 bases at J, with 8 bases between. CDR3 sequence: CASSVYKHSNQPQHF. CDR3 DNA: TGTGCCAGCAGCGTATATAAGCATAGCAATCAGCCCCAGCATTTT.

The chain uses TRBV24-1 and TRBJ2-7, with TRBD1 matching over 9 bases. Germline CDR1 KGHDR, CDR2 SFDVKD. V dropped 4 bases and J dropped 4; count of bases not matched to a gene: 4. This CDR3 is 14 amino acids long. For the CDR3, the DNA is TGTGCCACCAGTGACCCGACAGGGGGGTACGAGCAGTACTTC. Amino acid sequence: CATSDPTGGYEQYF.

The chain recombines TRBV6-5 with TRBJ2-1, with a possible D match to TRBD2 (6 bases). The CDR3 consists of 15 residues. V shed 5 bases and J shed 7 bases, with 18 bases lying between them. Germline values: CDR1 MNHEY, CDR2 SVGAGI. CDR3 loop: CASSHSSGLLNEQFF. The CDR3 DNA reads TGTGCCAGCAGTCATTCTTCGGGACTTCTAAATGAGCAGTTCTTC.

The chain uses TRBV6-5 and TRBJ1-2; the D gene is possibly TRBD1 (5 bases). CDR3 length: 15 amino acids. Per germline, CDR1 MNHEY and CDR2 SVGAGI. Trimming cost V 6 bases and J 3 bases, with 17 bases left between them. CDR3 DNA: TGTGCCAGCAGCCAAGCCCCCAGGGTAGACTATGGCTACACCTTC. Protein: CASSQAPRVDYGYTF.

The sample holds one count of this clone. The same CDR3 is also encoded by other DNA sequences in this sample. The V gene is TRBV28, the J gene TRBJ2-3, with TRBD2 identical over 8 bases. V was clipped by 3 bases and J by 5 bases; unmatched bases: 1. Germline CDR1 is MDHEN and CDR2 is SYDVKM. This CDR3 contains 13 residues. CDR3 in amino acids: CASSLLAGDTQYF. The CDR3 nucleotides are TGTGCCAGCAGTTTGCTAGCGGGAGATACGCAGTATTTT. Variable domain in full (rest from reference TRBV28 and TRBJ2-3): DVKVTQSSRYLVKRTGEKVFLECVQDMDHENMFWYRQDPGLGLRLIYFSYDVKMKEKGDIPEGYSVSREKKERFSLILESASTNQTSMYLCASSLLAGDTQYFGPGTRLTVL.

This chain links TRBV19 with TRBJ1-5; 7 nucleotides match TRBD1. The ends lost 2 bases at V and 2 bases at J; junction bases unmatched: 3. The CDR3 is 15 amino acids. The V gene's germline CDR1 is LNHDA and CDR2 SQIVND (reference sequence). The CDR3 sequence: CASSIHTGGNQPQHF. The CDR3 DNA sequence: TGTGCCAGTAGTATACACACAGGGGGCAATCAGCCCCAGCATTTT.

This clone was seen more than once but under ten times. The chain carries TRBV11-3 and TRBJ2-1; weak D call: TRBD2 (6 bases). V gave up 0 bases and J gave up 0 bases, with 15 bases separating them. Germline V gene lookup returns CDR1 SGHNT and CDR2 YENEEA. CDR3 size: 18 residues. CDR3 loop: CASSLEGRLESSYNEQFF. CDR3 in DNA: TGTGCCAGCAGCTTAGAGGGGCGACTAGAGAGCTCCTACAATGAGCAGTTCTTC.

This chain uses TRBV28 with TRBJ1-4; D remains ambiguous. The V and J ends lost 6 bases and 7 bases respectively, with 9 bases between them. Germline V gene lookup returns CDR1 MDHEN and CDR2 SYDVKM. CDR3 length: 12 amino acids. The CDR3 loop is CASRGTGEKLFF. Here the CDR3 DNA reads TGTGCCAGCAGGGGTACGGGTGAAAAACTGTTTTTT.

The V gene is TRBV28, the J gene TRBJ1-2; perhaps TRBD1 as D (5 bases). Trimming removed 1 base from V and 4 bases from J, with 13 bases in between. CDR3 length equals 15 residues. The germline V gene encodes CDR1 MDHEN and CDR2 SYDVKM. This CDR3 reads CASSLLGVWAYGYTF. The CDR3 DNA reads TGTGCCAGCAGTTTATTAGGGGTGTGGGCCTATGGCTACACCTTC.

In the case of this clone: Other DNA sequences within the sample encode an identical CDR3. The V and J genes are TRBV6-5 and TRBJ1-1; possible D gene TRBD1, 6 bases. V gave up 7 bases and J gave up 5 bases, with 17 bases separating them. From germline, CDR1 is MNHEY and CDR2 SVGAGI. This CDR3 spans 14 amino acids. CDR3: CASTPTGGGTEAFF. The CDR3 region has the DNA TGTGCCAGCACCCCGACTGGGGGCGGAACTGAAGCTTTCTTT.

The rearrangement links TRBV15 to TRBJ2-7; a possible D gene is TRBD2 (5 bases). The V end lost 0 bases, the J end lost 0 bases, and 15 bases lay between the germline ends. Germline V gene lookup returns CDR1 LNHNV and CDR2 YYDKDF (reference sequence). The CDR3 loop spans 17 amino acids. Here the CDR3 reads CATSRDLASAGSYEQYF. The CDR3 DNA sequence: TGTGCCACCAGCAGAGATCTTGCGTCGGCGGGCTCCTACGAGCAGTACTTC. The whole variable domain, remainder taken from reference TRBV15 and TRBJ2-7, is DAMVIQNPRYQVTQFGKPVTLSCSQTLNHNVMYWYQQKSSQAPKLLFHYYDKDFNNEADTPDNFQSRRPNTSFCFLDIRSPGLGDTAMYLCATSRDLASAGSYEQYFGPGTRLTVT.

V gene TRBV5-1 combines with J gene TRBJ2-3, with 10 positions matching TRBD2. J gave up 5 bases and V 3 bases, and 6 bases lay outside the gene matches. CDR3 length equals 15 residues. CDR1 is SGHRS, CDR2 YFSETQ, per germline. The CDR3 sequence is CASSWSSGSGDTQYF. The CDR3 coding sequence is TGCGCCAGCAGCTGGTCTAGCGGGAGTGGAGATACGCAGTATTTT. The full variable domain, its missing parts supplied by reference TRBV5-1 and TRBJ2-3, is KAGVTQTPRYLIKTRGQQVTLSCSPISGHRSVSWYQQTPGQGLQFLFEYFSETQRNKGNFPGRFSGRQFSNSRSEMNVSTLELGDSALYLCASSWSSGSGDTQYFGPGTRLTVL.

The chain links TRBV4-3 to TRBJ1-1; the match to TRBD1 covers 7 bases. J was trimmed by 4 bases and V by 0 bases; bases with no gene match: 5. Germline V gene lookup returns CDR1 LGHNA and CDR2 YSLEER. CDR3 length equals 15 residues. The CDR3 protein is CASSQDRGMGTEAFF. For the CDR3, the DNA is TGCGCCAGCAGCCAAGACAGGGGGATGGGCACTGAAGCTTTCTTT.

A few counts support this clone. The rearrangement uses TRBV6-5 and TRBJ1-2; 7 nucleotides agree with TRBD1. The CDR3 runs 14 residues. After removal of 6 bases from V and 4 bases from J, the junction contained 8 bases not matched to a gene. Germline V CDR1 and CDR2: MNHEY, SVGAGI. The DNA of the CDR3 is TGTGCCAGCAGACTCACAGGGGAAGCCTATGGCTACACCTTC. Translating gives CASRLTGEAYGYTF.

The chain uses TRBV4-3 and TRBJ2-1; D gene uncertain. Trimming removed 3 bases at V and 9 bases at J, with 15 bases between. Germline values: CDR1 LGHNA, CDR2 YSLEER. The CDR3 has 14 amino acids. The CDR3 coding sequence is TGCGCCAGCAGCCAGCAGAGGTTACAATCTGAGCAGTTCTTC. This translates into CASSQQRLQSEQFF.

In its sample, this clone was seen a few times. J is TRBJ2-2 and V is TRBV11-3, with D tentatively TRBD1 (5 bases). CDR1 SGHNT and CDR2 YENEEA come from the germline V gene. V lost 1 base, J lost 1 base, and 7 bases lay in between. The CDR3 has 15 amino acids. The CDR3 here is CASSLGQGNTGELFF. The CDR3 coding sequence is TGTGCCAGCAGCTTAGGCCAGGGGAACACCGGGGAGCTGTTTTTT.

This clone has only a few counts. This chain uses TRBV24-1 with TRBJ2-3; 11 bases match TRBD2. The V gene end was trimmed by 0 bases and the J gene end by 1 base; junction bases not matched to a gene: 5. This CDR3 contains 18 residues. From germline, CDR1 is KGHDR and CDR2 SFDVKD. In nucleotides, the CDR3 is TGTGCCACCAGTGATTTGCCCACTAGCGGGAGTGGCACAGATACGCAGTATTTT. Translated, it gives CATSDLPTSGSGTDTQYF.

The CDR3 loop reads CASSIPLRRGQFF. The CDR3 DNA reads TGTGCCAGCAGTATCCCATTGAGGCGGGGTCAGTTCTTC. The rearrangement uses TRBV28 and TRBJ2-1; tentatively, D is TRBD2 (6 bases). This CDR3 is built from 13 residues. The ends were cut back, 5 bases at V and 13 bases at J, with 18 bases in the middle. Germline V gene sequence: CDR1 MDHEN, CDR2 SYDVKM.

The V call is TRBV27, the J call TRBJ1-6; D not certain. CDR1 is MNHEY, CDR2 SMNVEV, per germline (reference sequence). The CDR3 spans 14 residues. Trimming took off 6 bases at V and 0 bases at J, with 6 bases between the two ends. CDR3 sequence: CASRASSYNSPLHF. CDR3 in DNA: TGTGCCAGCAGAGCGAGCTCCTATAATTCACCCCTCCACTTT.

This clone was observed a handful of times. The gene calls are TRBV15 and TRBJ1-3; D unclear. Deletions cut 5 bases from V and 0 bases from J, with 8 bases between. In germline, CDR1 is LNHNV, CDR2 YYDKDF (reference sequence). This CDR3 contains 14 residues. The CDR3 spells CATSRRSSGNTIYF. The CDR3 region has the DNA TGTGCCACCAGCCGCAGAAGCTCTGGAAACACCATATATTTT.

V gene TRBV5-6 combines with J gene TRBJ2-7; 8 bases are shared with TRBD1. Germline trimming cut 6 bases from V and 2 bases from J; bases unmatched to any gene: 13. CDR3 length: 16 residues. Looked up from germline, CDR1 is SGHDT and CDR2 is YYEEEE. The CDR3 loop is CASTRPDRGRAYEQYF. CDR3 DNA sequence: TGTGCCAGCACCCGCCCCGACAGGGGTCGGGCCTACGAGCAGTACTTC.

This clone was found a few times. V gene TRBV19 combines with J gene TRBJ1-1; 7 positions match TRBD1. There are 14 residues in the CDR3. Germline loops: CDR1 LNHDA, CDR2 SQIVND (reference sequence). V dropped 5 bases and J dropped 3; count of bases not matched to a gene: 6. The chain's CDR3 is CASSPRQGDTEAFF. In DNA, the CDR3 is TGTGCCAGTAGTCCCCGACAGGGCGACACTGAAGCTTTCTTT.

This sequence joins TRBV6-5 and TRBJ2-7; 7 positions match TRBD1. Germline CDR1 reads MNHEY; CDR2 reads SVGAGI. The CDR3 is 14 residues long. Germline trimming cut 8 bases from V and 4 bases from J; bases unmatched to any gene: 11. CDR3 protein: CASGRTGEWYEQYF. CDR3 sequence (DNA): TGTGCCAGCGGAAGAACAGGGGAGTGGTACGAGCAGTACTTC.

This sequence joins TRBV6-4 and TRBJ2-1, with 15 bases that match TRBD2. Germline V gene lookup returns CDR1 MRHNA and CDR2 SNTAGT. CDR3 length: 16 residues. The V segment lost 6 bases and the J segment 6 bases; nucleotides outside the gene matches: 6. Here the CDR3 reads CASSRGLAGGVNEQFF. The CDR3 DNA sequence: TGTGCCAGCAGCCGGGGACTAGCGGGAGGAGTCAATGAGCAGTTCTTC.